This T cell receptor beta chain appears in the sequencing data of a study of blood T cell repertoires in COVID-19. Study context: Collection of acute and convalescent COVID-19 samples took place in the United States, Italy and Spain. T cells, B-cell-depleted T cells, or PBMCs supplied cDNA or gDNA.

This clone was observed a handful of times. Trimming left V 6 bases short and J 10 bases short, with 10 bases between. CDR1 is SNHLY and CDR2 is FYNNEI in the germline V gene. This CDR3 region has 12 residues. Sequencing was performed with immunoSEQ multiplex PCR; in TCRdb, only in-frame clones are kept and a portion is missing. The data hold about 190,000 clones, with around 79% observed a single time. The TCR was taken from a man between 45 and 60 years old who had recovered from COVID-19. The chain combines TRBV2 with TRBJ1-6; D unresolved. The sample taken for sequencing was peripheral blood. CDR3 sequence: CASRGRPSPLHF. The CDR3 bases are TGTGCCAGCAGAGGCAGGCCCTCACCCCTCCACTTT.